The clone carrying this T cell receptor beta chain was recorded a few times. Its antigen is not known. This sample was taken from a study of radiation and T cells in renal cell carcinoma. Data came from immunoSEQ multiplex PCR; TCRdb stores just in-frame clones and leaves some out. In the table there are roughly 82,000 clones, about nine tenths of which are singletons. The CDR3 runs to 14 residues. V was trimmed by 2 bases and J by 5 bases, leaving 12 bases between them. Germline-derived CDR1 and CDR2 are SGHAT and FQNNGV. Time point of the sample: blood 4 weeks post-SBRT, at nephrectomy. Described treatment: 15 Gy SBRT to primary tumor, nephrectomy 4 weeks later. Nephrectomy followed 15 Gy stereotactic body radiation by 4 weeks. Blood was sampled at baseline, 2 weeks and 4 weeks after SBRT. Whole-study findings and limits: No pretreatment tumor biopsies were available for baseline clonotypes. Top tumor clonotypes rose in blood 2 weeks post-radiation, then contracted.

This specimen consisted of blood, obtained from a patient whose treatment included radiotherapy and nephrectomy. The chain is built from TRBV11-2 and TRBJ2-5; perhaps TRBD1 as D (6 bases). The TCR was taken from a woman aged 70-85 years with renal cell carcinoma. As DNA, the CDR3 is TGTGCCAGCAGCTTAACAGGGTTGAGGGAGACCCAGTACTTC. The encoded protein is CASSLTGLRETQYF.